Sequencing of this T cell receptor beta chain was carried out in a study of T cells in Graves' hyperthyroidism and ophthalmopathy. There were TCR beta CDR3 regions amplified from RNA transcripts. The HTBI primer set was used in a first-round RT-PCR of the TCR CDR3. TCRdb re-called the multiplex PCR reads through MiXCR, storing one row per CDR3 protein. This sample yields approximately 620,000 distinct CDR3 sequences, of which around 15% are seen a single time; roughly 3% belongs to the top ten. V lost 5 bases to trimming and J lost 0 bases, with 10 bases between them. This CDR3 has 15 residues. In germline, CDR1 is LGHDT, CDR2 YNNKEL (reference sequence). At least ten counts were recorded for this clonotype.

The receptor comes from a woman between 40 and 55 years old with Graves' ophthalmopathy. The chain employs TRBV3-1 and TRBJ1-4; D possibly corresponds to TRBD1 (5 bases). Sequenced material: blood. The CDR3 protein is CASSKRGPTNEKLFF. As DNA, the CDR3 is TGTGCCAGCAGCAAGCGGGGCCCAACTAATGAAAAACTGTTTTTT.